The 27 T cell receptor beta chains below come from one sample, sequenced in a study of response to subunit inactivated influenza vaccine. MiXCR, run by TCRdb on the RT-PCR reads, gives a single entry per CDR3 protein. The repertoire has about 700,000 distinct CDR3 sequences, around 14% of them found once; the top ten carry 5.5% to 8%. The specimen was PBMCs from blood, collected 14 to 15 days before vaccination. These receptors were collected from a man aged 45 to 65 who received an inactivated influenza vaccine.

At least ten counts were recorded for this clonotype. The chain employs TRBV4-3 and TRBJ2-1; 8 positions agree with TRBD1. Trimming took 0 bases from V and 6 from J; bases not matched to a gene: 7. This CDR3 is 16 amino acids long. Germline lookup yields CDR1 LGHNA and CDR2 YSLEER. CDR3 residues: CASSQDRTGFLNEQFF. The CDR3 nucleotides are TGCGCCAGCAGCCAAGATCGGACAGGGTTTCTCAATGAGCAGTTCTTC.

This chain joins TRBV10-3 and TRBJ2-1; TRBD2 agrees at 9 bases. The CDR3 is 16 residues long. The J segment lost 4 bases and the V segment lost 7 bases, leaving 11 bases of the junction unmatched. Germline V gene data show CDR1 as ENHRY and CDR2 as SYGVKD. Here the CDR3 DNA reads TGTGCCATCAAGGGGGCGACTAGCGGACCTTACAATGAGCAGTTCTTC. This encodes CAIKGATSGPYNEQFF.

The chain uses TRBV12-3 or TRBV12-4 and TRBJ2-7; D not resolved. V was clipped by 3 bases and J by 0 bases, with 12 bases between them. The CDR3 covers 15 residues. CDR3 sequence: CASSFPATASYEQYF. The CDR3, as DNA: TGTGCCAGCAGTTTCCCGGCCACCGCCTCCTACGAGCAGTACTTC.

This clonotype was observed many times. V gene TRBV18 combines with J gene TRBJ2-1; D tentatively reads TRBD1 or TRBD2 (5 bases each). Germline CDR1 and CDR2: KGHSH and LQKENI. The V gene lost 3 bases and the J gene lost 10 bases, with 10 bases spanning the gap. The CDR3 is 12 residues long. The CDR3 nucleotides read TGTGCCAGCTCACCTCTGGGGGTAGAGCAGTTCTTC. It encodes CASSPLGVEQFF.

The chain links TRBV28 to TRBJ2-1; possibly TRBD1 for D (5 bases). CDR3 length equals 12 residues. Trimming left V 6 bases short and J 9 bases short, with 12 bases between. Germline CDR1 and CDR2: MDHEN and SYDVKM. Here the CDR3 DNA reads TGTGCCAGCAGCCTTTCTCAGGGTGAGCAGTTCTTC. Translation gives CASSLSQGEQFF.

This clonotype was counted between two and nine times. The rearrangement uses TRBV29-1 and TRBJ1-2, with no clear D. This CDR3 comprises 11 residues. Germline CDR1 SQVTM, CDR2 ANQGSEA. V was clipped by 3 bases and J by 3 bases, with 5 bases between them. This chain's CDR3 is CSVESDYGYTF. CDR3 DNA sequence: TGCAGCGTTGAGTCAGACTATGGCTACACCTTC.

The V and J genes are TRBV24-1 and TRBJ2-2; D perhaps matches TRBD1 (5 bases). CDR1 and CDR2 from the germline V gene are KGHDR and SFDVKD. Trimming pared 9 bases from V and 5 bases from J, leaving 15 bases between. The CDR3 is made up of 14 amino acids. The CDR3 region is CATQRDRQTGELFF. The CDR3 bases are TGTGCCACCCAGCGAGACAGACAAACCGGGGAGCTGTTTTTT.

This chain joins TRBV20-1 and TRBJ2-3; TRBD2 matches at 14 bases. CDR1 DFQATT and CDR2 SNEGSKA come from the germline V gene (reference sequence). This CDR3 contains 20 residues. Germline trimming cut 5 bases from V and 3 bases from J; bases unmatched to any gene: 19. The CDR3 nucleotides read TGCAGTGCTCCTAGAGGGGGACTAGCGGGAGTACGTCTTCCGACAGATACGCAGTATTTT. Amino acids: CSAPRGGLAGVRLPTDTQYF.

The CDR3 DNA sequence: TGCGCCAGCAGCTTGGAGGGACCAGCCTCAGGCGGGGAGCTGTTTTTT. Its protein product is CASSLEGPASGGELFF. This chain joins TRBV5-1 and TRBJ2-2, with D possibly called TRBD1 or TRBD2 (5 bases each). The germline gives CDR1 SGHRS, CDR2 YFSETQ. Trimming took off 0 bases at V and 7 bases at J, with 16 bases between the two ends. The CDR3 is 16 amino acids.

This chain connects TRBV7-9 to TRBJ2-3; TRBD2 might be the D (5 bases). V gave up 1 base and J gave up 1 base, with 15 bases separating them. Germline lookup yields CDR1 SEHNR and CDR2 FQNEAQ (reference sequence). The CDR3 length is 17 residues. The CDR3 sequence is CASSLVVGVGRTDTQYF. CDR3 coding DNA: TGTGCCAGCAGCTTAGTAGTCGGGGTAGGACGCACAGATACGCAGTATTTT.

CDR3 sequence reads: CASSGLAPTYNEQFF. CDR3 sequence (DNA): TGTGCCAGCAGTGGACTAGCGCCCACCTACAATGAGCAGTTCTTC. The chain uses TRBV6-2 or TRBV6-3 and TRBJ2-1; 9 nucleotides align to TRBD2. Germline CDR1 reads MNHEY; CDR2 reads SVGEGT. J was trimmed by 2 bases and V by 5 bases; bases with no gene match: 4. The CDR3 has 15 amino acids.

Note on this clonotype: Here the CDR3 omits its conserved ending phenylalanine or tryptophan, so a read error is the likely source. The DNA for the CDR3 is TGTGCCTTCAGTTATGAGGCCCTTTGCCACCATCTAGCCCAGCATTTA. This translates into CAFSYEALCHHLAQHL. This chain connects TRBV2 to TRBJ1-5; D not certain. This CDR3 has 16 residues. The germline V and J ends were trimmed by 11 bases and 11 bases, with 31 bases remaining between them. Germline V gene data show CDR1 as SNHLY and CDR2 as FYNNEI.

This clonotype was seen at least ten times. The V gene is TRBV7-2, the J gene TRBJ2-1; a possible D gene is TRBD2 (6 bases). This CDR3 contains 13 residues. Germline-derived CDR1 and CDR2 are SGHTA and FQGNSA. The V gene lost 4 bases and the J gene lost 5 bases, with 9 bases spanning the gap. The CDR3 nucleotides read TGTGCCAGCAGCTCAGGACTAAACAATGAGCAGTTCTTC. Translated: CASSSGLNNEQFF.

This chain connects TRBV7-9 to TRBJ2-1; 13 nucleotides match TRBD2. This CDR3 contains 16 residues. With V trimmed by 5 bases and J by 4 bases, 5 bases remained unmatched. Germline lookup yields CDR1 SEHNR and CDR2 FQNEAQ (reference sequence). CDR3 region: CASSTGTSGTYNEQFF. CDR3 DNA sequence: TGTGCCAGCAGCACCGGGACTAGCGGGACGTACAATGAGCAGTTCTTC.

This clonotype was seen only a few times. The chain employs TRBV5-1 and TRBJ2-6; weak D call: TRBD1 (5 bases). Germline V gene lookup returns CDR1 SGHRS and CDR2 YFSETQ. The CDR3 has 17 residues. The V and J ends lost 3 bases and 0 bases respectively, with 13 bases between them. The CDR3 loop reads CASSSRTRSSGANVLTF. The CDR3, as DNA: TGCGCCAGCAGCTCCCGGACACGTAGCTCTGGGGCCAACGTCCTGACTTTC.

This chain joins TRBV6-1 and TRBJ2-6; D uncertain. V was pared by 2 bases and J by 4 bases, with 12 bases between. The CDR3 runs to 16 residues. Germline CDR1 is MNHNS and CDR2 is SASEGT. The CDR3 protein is CASSESSSSGANVLTF. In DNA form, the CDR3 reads TGTGCCAGCAGTGAATCCAGTTCAAGCGGGGCCAACGTCCTGACTTTC.

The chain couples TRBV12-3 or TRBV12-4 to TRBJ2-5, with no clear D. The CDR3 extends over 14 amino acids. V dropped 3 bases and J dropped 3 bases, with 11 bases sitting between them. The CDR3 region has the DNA TGTGCCAGCAGTTTCCAAGGTAGGGAAGAGACCCAGTACTTC. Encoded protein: CASSFQGREETQYF.

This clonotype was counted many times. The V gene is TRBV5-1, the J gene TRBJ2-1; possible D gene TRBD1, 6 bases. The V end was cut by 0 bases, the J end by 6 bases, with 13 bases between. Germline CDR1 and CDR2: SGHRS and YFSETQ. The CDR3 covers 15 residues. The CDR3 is CASSLEGVGSNEQFF. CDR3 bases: TGCGCCAGCAGCTTGGAGGGGGTGGGTTCCAATGAGCAGTTCTTC.

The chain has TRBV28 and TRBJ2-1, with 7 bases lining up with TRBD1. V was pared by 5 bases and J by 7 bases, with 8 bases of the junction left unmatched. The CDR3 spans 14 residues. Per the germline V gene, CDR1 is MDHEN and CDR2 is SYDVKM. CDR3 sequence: CASSTPTGSNEQFF. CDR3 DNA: TGTGCCAGCAGTACCCCGACAGGGAGTAATGAGCAGTTCTTC.

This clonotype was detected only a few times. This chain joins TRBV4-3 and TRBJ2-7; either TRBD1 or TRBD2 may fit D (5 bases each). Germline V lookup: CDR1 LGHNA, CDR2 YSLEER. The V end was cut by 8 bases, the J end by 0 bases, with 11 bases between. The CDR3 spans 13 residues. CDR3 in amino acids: CASAKGPSYEQYF. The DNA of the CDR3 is TGCGCCAGCGCGAAGGGACCCTCCTACGAGCAGTACTTC.

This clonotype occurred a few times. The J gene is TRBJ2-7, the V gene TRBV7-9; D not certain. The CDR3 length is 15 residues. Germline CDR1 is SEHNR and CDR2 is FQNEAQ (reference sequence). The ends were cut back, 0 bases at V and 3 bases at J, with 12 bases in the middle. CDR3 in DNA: TGTGCCAGCAGCTTAGCAGCTAGATTCTTCTACGAGCAGTACTTC. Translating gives CASSLAARFFYEQYF. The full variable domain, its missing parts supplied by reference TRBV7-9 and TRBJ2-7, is DTGVSQNPRHKITKRGQNVTFRCDPISEHNRLYWYRQTLGQGPEFLTYFQNEAQLEKSRLLSDRFSAERPKGSFSTLEIQRTEQGDSAMYLCASSLAARFFYEQYFGPGTRLTVT.

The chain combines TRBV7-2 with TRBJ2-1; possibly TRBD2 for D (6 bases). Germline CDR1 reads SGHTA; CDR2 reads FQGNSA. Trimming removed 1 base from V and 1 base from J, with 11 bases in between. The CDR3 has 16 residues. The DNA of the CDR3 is TGTGCCAGCAGCTTAGTGCGGGGCCCATCCTACAATGAGCAGTTCTTC. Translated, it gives CASSLVRGPSYNEQFF.

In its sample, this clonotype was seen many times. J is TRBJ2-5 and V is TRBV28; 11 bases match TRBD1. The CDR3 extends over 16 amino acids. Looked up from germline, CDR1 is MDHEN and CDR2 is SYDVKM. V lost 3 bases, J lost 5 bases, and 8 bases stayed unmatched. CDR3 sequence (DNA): TGTGCCAGCAGTTTTTCCCTGGGGACAGGGGGGGAGACCCAGTACTTC. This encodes CASSFSLGTGGETQYF.

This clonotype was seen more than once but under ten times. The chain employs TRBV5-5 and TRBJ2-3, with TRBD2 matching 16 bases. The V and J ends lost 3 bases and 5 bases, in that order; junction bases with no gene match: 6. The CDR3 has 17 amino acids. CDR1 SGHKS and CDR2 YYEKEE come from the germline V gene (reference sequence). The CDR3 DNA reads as TGTGCCAGCAGCTACGGGACTAGCGGGAGGGATGGAGATACGCAGTATTTT. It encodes CASSYGTSGRDGDTQYF. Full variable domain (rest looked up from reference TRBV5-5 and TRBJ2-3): DAGVTQSPTHLIKTRGQQVTLRCSPISGHKSVSWYQQVLGQGPQFIFQYYEKEERGRGNFPDRFSARQFPNYSSELNVNALLLGDSALYLCASSYGTSGRDGDTQYFGPGTRLTVL.

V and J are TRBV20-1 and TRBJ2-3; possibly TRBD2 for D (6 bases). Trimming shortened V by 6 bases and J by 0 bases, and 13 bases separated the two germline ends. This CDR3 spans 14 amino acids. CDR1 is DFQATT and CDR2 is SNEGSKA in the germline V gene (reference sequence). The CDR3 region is CSAFSGESTDTQYF. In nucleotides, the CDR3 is TGCAGTGCCTTTAGCGGAGAAAGCACAGATACGCAGTATTTT.

CDR3 sequence reads: CASSYRLAQETQYF. In DNA, the CDR3 is TGTGCCAGCAGTTACCGACTAGCACAAGAGACCCAGTACTTC. The chain combines TRBV6-2 or TRBV6-3 with TRBJ2-5; 7 bases agree with TRBD2. The CDR3 consists of 14 residues. CDR1 and CDR2 from the germline V gene are MNHEY and SVGEGT. Unmatched junction bases numbered 2, after V lost 2 bases and J lost 2 bases.

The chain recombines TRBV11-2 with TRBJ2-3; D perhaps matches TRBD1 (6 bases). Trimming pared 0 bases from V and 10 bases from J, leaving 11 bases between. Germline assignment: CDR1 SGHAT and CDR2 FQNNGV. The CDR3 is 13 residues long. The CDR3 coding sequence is TGTGCCAGCAGCTTAGATTTAGGGGGATCGCAGTATTTT. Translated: CASSLDLGGSQYF.